The 5 T cell receptor beta chains presented below share a single source sample, sequenced in a study of shared clonotypes between healthy human individuals. CD45RO-negative, CCR7-positively selected cells formed the naive CD8 fraction, excluding terminally differentiated effector memory CD45RA+ cells. Generated by immunoSEQ multiplex PCR, the TCRdb table keeps only in-frame clones and is missing some. The table records around 1,900,000 clones, approximately 92% of them present only once. Sequenced sample: naive CD8+ T cells from PBMCs. All receptors come from a young man in good health. Some clones in this sample may be carry-over from other donors' samples.

The chain couples TRBV11-2 to TRBJ2-7; D perhaps matches TRBD2 (5 bases). V lost 5 bases to trimming and J lost 4 bases, with 12 bases between them. The V gene's germline CDR1 is SGHAT and CDR2 FQNNGV. This CDR3 has 13 amino acids. This CDR3 is CASSGGKRYEQYF. The CDR3 coding sequence is TGTGCCAGCAGCGGAGGCAAAAGGTACGAGCAGTACTTC.

This chain uses TRBV4-3 with TRBJ1-2; no clear D gene. The CDR3 extends over 17 amino acids. Germline V gene sequence: CDR1 LGHNA, CDR2 YSLEER. Trimming left V 1 base short and J 0 bases short, with 15 bases between. CDR3 amino acids: CASSQATIAGTNYGYTF. The CDR3 DNA sequence: TGCGCCAGCAGCCAAGCGACCATCGCCGGGACTAACTATGGCTACACCTTC.

The V and J genes are TRBV27 and TRBJ2-1; possible D gene TRBD1, 6 bases. This CDR3 is 13 amino acids long. CDR1 and CDR2 from the germline V gene are MNHEY and SMNVEV (reference sequence). V was pared by 6 bases and J by 7 bases, with 13 bases between. CDR3 loop: CASRGTGWNEQFF. In nucleotides, the CDR3 is TGTGCCAGCAGGGGAACAGGGTGGAATGAGCAGTTCTTC.

The chain is built from TRBV14 and TRBJ1-1; TRBD1 might be the D (5 bases). The V gene lost 6 bases and the J gene lost 6 bases, with 11 bases spanning the gap. Germline CDR1 and CDR2: SGHDN and FVKESK. The CDR3 runs to 12 residues. In DNA form, the CDR3 reads TGTGCCAGCAGGGGGGATAGCCCTGAAGCTTTCTTT. Amino acids: CASRGDSPEAFF.

This clone was recorded once. Other DNA sequences within the sample encode an identical CDR3. This chain uses TRBV5-1 with TRBJ2-7, with TRBD1 matching 10 bases. CDR3 size: 15 residues. Germline-derived CDR1 and CDR2 are SGHRS and YFSETQ. Unmatched junction bases numbered 5, after V lost 1 base and J lost 4 bases. The CDR3 DNA is TGCGCCAGCAGCTTGACCCGGGACAGGGGTTACGAGCAGTACTTC. Protein sequence: CASSLTRDRGYEQYF.